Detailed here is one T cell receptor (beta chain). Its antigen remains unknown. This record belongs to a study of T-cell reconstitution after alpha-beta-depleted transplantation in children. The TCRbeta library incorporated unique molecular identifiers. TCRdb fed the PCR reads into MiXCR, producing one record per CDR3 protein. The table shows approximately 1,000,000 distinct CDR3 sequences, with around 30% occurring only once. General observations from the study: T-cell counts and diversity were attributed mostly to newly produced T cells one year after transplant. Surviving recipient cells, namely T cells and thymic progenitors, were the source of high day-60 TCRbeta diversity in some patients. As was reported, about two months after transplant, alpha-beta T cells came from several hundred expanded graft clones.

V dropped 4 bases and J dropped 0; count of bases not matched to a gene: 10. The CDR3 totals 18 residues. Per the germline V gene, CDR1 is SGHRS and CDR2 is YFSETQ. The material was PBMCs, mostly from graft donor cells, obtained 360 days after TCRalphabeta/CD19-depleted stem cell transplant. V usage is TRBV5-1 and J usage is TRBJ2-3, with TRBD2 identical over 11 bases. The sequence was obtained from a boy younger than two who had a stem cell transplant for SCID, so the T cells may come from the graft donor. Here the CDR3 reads CASSRGTSGSSSTDTQYF. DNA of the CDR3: TGCGCCAGCAGCCGTGGGACTAGCGGATCCTCTAGCACAGATACGCAGTATTTT.